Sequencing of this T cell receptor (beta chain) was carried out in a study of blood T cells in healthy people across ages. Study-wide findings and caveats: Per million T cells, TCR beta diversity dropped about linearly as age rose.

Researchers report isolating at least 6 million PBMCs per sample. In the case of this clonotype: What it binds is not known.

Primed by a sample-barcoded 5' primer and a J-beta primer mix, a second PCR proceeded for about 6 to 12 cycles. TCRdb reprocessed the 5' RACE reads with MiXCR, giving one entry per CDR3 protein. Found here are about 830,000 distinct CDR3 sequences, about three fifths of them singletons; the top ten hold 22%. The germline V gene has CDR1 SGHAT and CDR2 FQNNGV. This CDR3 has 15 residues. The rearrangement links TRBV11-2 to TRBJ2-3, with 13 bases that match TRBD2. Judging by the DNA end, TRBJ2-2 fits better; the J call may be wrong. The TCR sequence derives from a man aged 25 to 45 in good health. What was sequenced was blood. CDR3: CASSGTSGVTGELFF. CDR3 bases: TGTGCCAGTAGCGGGACTAGCGGGGTCACCGGGGAGCTGTTTTTT.